Listed here are 31 T cell receptor beta chains from one sample, sequenced in a study of shared clonotypes between healthy human individuals. TCRdb's table, derived via immunoSEQ multiplex PCR, lists solely in-frame clones and lacks some. The sample gives about 2 million clones, 95% of which show up once; 0.1% to 0.15% is in the top ten. Input material: naive CD4+ T cells sorted from blood. The subset is: CD45RA+ positively selected. Every receptor here comes from a man aged 18 to 30 in good health.

Regarding this clone: Other DNA sequences in the same sample also yield this CDR3. This chain uses TRBV18 with TRBJ2-5; tentatively, D is TRBD2 (5 bases). V gave up 3 bases and J gave up 2 bases, with 10 bases separating them. Germline V gene data show CDR1 as KGHSH and CDR2 as LQKENI. The CDR3 runs 14 residues. CDR3 residues: CASSPGREQETQYF. CDR3 nucleotides: TGTGCCAGCTCACCGGGAAGGGAGCAAGAGACCCAGTACTTC.

The rearrangement links TRBV27 to TRBJ1-6; D might be TRBD1 (6 bases). V dropped 2 bases and J dropped 0 bases, with 14 bases sitting between them. The germline gives CDR1 MNHEY, CDR2 SMNVEV (reference sequence). The CDR3 is 18 amino acids. CDR3 loop: CASSLRQDMSSYNSPLHF. As DNA, the CDR3 is TGTGCCAGCAGTTTACGACAGGACATGAGCTCCTATAATTCACCCCTCCACTTT.

The V and J genes are TRBV4-1 and TRBJ2-4; 7 bases match TRBD1. Germline lookup yields CDR1 MGHRA and CDR2 YSYEKL. This CDR3 is 18 amino acids long. The V and J ends lost 0 bases and 1 base, in that order; junction bases with no gene match: 9. The CDR3: CASSQDFQGVSAKNIQYF. CDR3 nucleotide sequence: TGCGCCAGCAGCCAAGACTTCCAGGGGGTATCGGCCAAAAACATTCAGTACTTC.

The chain is built from TRBV30 and TRBJ2-3; possible D gene TRBD2, 5 bases. This CDR3 contains 16 residues. Germline values: CDR1 GTSNPN, CDR2 SVGIG (reference sequence). Trimming took off 0 bases at V and 0 bases at J, with 13 bases between the two ends. CDR3 region: CAWSVGSVPSTDTQYF. The CDR3, as DNA: TGTGCCTGGAGTGTTGGGAGCGTCCCCAGCACAGATACGCAGTATTTT.

This chain connects TRBV4-3 to TRBJ1-2, with a weak D call TRBD1 (6 bases). Germline V gene lookup returns CDR1 LGHNA and CDR2 YSLEER. The CDR3 totals 15 residues. Trimming took 4 bases from V and 1 from J, leaving 13 bases between them. CDR3 sequence reads: CASSRATGINYGYTF. The CDR3 region has the DNA TGCGCCAGCAGCCGCGCTACAGGGATTAACTATGGCTACACCTTC.

V gene TRBV5-1 combines with J gene TRBJ1-2, with D unresolved. The CDR3 is 15 residues long. V was cut by 4 bases and J by 0 bases, with 13 bases left in between. Germline-derived CDR1 and CDR2 are SGHRS and YFSETQ. The CDR3 spells CASSTSGTPNYGYTF. The DNA of the CDR3 is TGCGCCAGCAGCACCAGCGGAACCCCTAACTATGGCTACACCTTC.

The chain has TRBV6-1 and TRBJ2-3; D unclear. CDR1 MNHNS and CDR2 SASEGT come from the germline V gene. CDR3 length equals 17 residues. V lost 0 bases and J lost 1, with 14 bases in between. This CDR3 reads CASSEALGGRGTDTQYF. Written as DNA, the CDR3 is TGTGCCAGCAGTGAAGCGCTCGGTGGAAGAGGCACAGATACGCAGTATTTT.

The gene calls are TRBV7-6 and TRBJ1-2, with D perhaps TRBD1 (5 bases). The CDR3 consists of 15 residues. Trimming removed 5 bases at V and 8 bases at J, with 21 bases between. CDR1 SGHVS and CDR2 FNYEAQ come from the germline V gene. The CDR3 is CASSPWGTLKGGYTF. The DNA of the CDR3 is TGTGCCAGCAGCCCGTGGGGGACGCTTAAAGGAGGCTACACCTTC.

This clone has only one observation. The chain couples TRBV29-1 to TRBJ2-7; tentatively, D is TRBD2 (6 bases). Per the germline V gene, CDR1 is SQVTM and CDR2 is ANQGSEA. V was clipped by 7 bases and J by 4 bases, with 17 bases between them. This CDR3 is built from 13 residues. CDR3 in DNA: TGCAGCGCTCGTAGCGGCGGAGGTTACGAGCAGTACTTC. Its protein is CSARSGGGYEQYF.

The V gene is TRBV13, the J gene TRBJ2-1; 8 bases fit TRBD2. The CDR3 runs to 17 residues. J was trimmed by 0 bases and V by 6 bases; bases with no gene match: 10. Germline V gene lookup returns CDR1 PRHDT and CDR2 FYEKMQ (reference sequence). CDR3 bases: TGTGCCAGCAGTGCGGCCCGCGGGGGGAGCTCCTACAATGAGCAGTTCTTC. Protein: CASSAARGGSSYNEQFF.

This rearrangement joins TRBV6-5 to TRBJ1-4; TRBD1 agrees at 10 bases. The CDR3 spans 14 residues. In germline, CDR1 is MNHEY, CDR2 SVGAGI. The V gene end was trimmed by 6 bases and the J gene end by 7 bases; junction bases not matched to a gene: 5. The CDR3 here is CASRGQGGSEKLFF. CDR3 sequence (DNA): TGTGCCAGCAGAGGACAGGGGGGGAGTGAAAAACTGTTTTTT.

The rearrangement joins TRBV6-1 to TRBJ1-4, with no clear D. Between the trimmed V and J ends, which lost 7 bases and 4 bases, there was a span of 13 bases. The V gene's germline CDR1 is MNHNS and CDR2 SASEGT. The CDR3 is 14 amino acids. The chain's CDR3 is CASTPGWDNEKLFF. CDR3 nucleotides: TGTGCCAGCACTCCGGGGTGGGATAATGAAAAACTGTTTTTT.

The chain combines TRBV5-1 with TRBJ2-7; 13 bases fit TRBD2. Germline loops: CDR1 SGHRS, CDR2 YFSETQ. CDR3 length: 15 amino acids. V was clipped by 4 bases and J by 2 bases; unmatched bases: 3. DNA of the CDR3: TGCGCCAGCAGCCATGGACTAGCGGGGGCCTACGAGCAGTACTTC. Translated: CASSHGLAGAYEQYF.

This chain uses TRBV27 with TRBJ2-2; 8 nucleotides line up with TRBD1. Trimming removed 6 bases from V and 3 bases from J; junction bases left unmatched: 9. The CDR3 spans 16 residues. Germline assignment: CDR1 MNHEY and CDR2 SMNVEV (reference sequence). In DNA form, the CDR3 reads TGTGCCAGCAGGCGGACCGGGACAGGTTACACCGGGGAGCTGTTTTTT. Protein: CASRRTGTGYTGELFF.

The J gene is TRBJ2-1, the V gene TRBV7-2; TRBD2 agrees at 10 bases. This CDR3 has 14 amino acids. V was pared by 6 bases and J by 5 bases, with 4 bases of the junction left unmatched. CDR1 and CDR2 (germline): SGHTA, FQGNSA. CDR3: CASRSSGRDNEQFF. CDR3 in DNA: TGTGCCAGCAGGTCTAGCGGGAGAGACAATGAGCAGTTCTTC.

The chain is built from TRBV19 and TRBJ2-7; D unclear. V dropped 6 bases and J dropped 2 bases, with 14 bases sitting between them. Germline CDR1 LNHDA, CDR2 SQIVND (reference sequence). There are 14 residues in the CDR3. The CDR3 loop reads CASSRTWWAYEQYF. The CDR3 DNA is TGTGCCAGTAGCCGAACGTGGTGGGCCTACGAGCAGTACTTC.

The V gene is TRBV5-6, the J gene TRBJ2-2, with a possible D match to TRBD2 (6 bases). Germline CDR1 is SGHDT and CDR2 is YYEEEE. V was clipped by 1 base and J by 4 bases, with 11 bases between them. The CDR3 runs 15 residues. DNA of the CDR3: TGTGCCAGCAGCTTGCCCCTAGCGAGCACCGGGGAGCTGTTTTTT. Translating it yields CASSLPLASTGELFF.

This clone was recorded only once. This sample also contains other DNA sequences that code for the same CDR3. This chain uses TRBV6-5 with TRBJ1-1; TRBD1 might be the D (6 bases). The V gene's germline CDR1 is MNHEY and CDR2 SVGAGI. V gave up 5 bases and J gave up 2 bases, with 9 bases separating them. This CDR3 has 13 residues. The CDR3, as DNA: TGTGCCAGCAGTACGGGGGGCAACACTGAAGCTTTCTTT. Translating gives CASSTGGNTEAFF.

V is TRBV4-1 and J is TRBJ2-3, with D uncertain. V lost 1 base, J lost 3 bases, and 8 bases lay in between. The CDR3 covers 14 residues. CDR1 and CDR2 (germline): MGHRA, YSYEKL. DNA of the CDR3: TGCGCCAGCAGCCAAGGGGTGCATACAGATACGCAGTATTTT. Translated: CASSQGVHTDTQYF.

Notes on this clone: This sample includes further DNA sequences coding for the same CDR3. The V call is TRBV5-1, the J call TRBJ2-3; D not resolved. The V gene lost 4 bases and the J gene lost 6 bases, with 12 bases spanning the gap. The germline V gene encodes CDR1 SGHRS and CDR2 YFSETQ. CDR3 size: 13 residues. The CDR3 spells CASSPPGADTQYF. CDR3 in DNA: TGCGCCAGCAGCCCCCCGGGCGCCGATACGCAGTATTTT.

The gene calls are TRBV6-1 and TRBJ2-7; D unresolved. Trimming removed 5 bases from V and 3 bases from J, with 8 bases in between. The CDR3 loop spans 12 amino acids. Per the germline V gene, CDR1 is MNHNS and CDR2 is SASEGT. The CDR3 spells CASSSSRYEQYF. The CDR3 DNA reads TGTGCCAGCAGTTCCTCTCGCTACGAGCAGTACTTC.

The chain is built from TRBV10-3 and TRBJ2-5; the match to TRBD1 covers 10 bases. CDR3 size: 14 residues. The V segment lost 5 bases and the J segment 6 bases; nucleotides outside the gene matches: 6. Germline V gene lookup returns CDR1 ENHRY and CDR2 SYGVKD. CDR3 in DNA: TGTGCCATCAGTCCGGGACAGGGGCAACAGACCCAGTACTTC. It is translated as CAISPGQGQQTQYF.

The rearrangement links TRBV15 to TRBJ2-3, with a tentative D call TRBD2 (5 bases). In germline, CDR1 is LNHNV, CDR2 YYDKDF (reference sequence). The CDR3 is 15 residues long. Trimming removed 7 bases at V and 0 bases at J, with 14 bases between. CDR3 loop: CATKEAGPSTDTQYF. For the CDR3, the DNA is TGTGCCACCAAGGAGGCGGGCCCTAGCACAGATACGCAGTATTTT.

V usage is TRBV9 and J usage is TRBJ1-2; 9 positions match TRBD1. CDR3 length equals 15 residues. J was trimmed by 8 bases and V by 0 bases; bases with no gene match: 8. Germline assignment: CDR1 SGDLS and CDR2 YYNGEE. The CDR3 loop is CASSVGTGGPWGYTF. CDR3 DNA: TGTGCCAGCAGCGTAGGAACAGGGGGCCCCTGGGGCTACACCTTC.

The V and J genes are TRBV2 and TRBJ2-5; 11 nucleotides line up with TRBD1. CDR1 is SNHLY and CDR2 is FYNNEI in the germline V gene. V lost 6 bases and J lost 5; bases outside the gene matches: 2. The CDR3 totals 13 residues. In DNA form, the CDR3 reads TGTGCCAGCAGAGGGGACAGGGGGGAGACCCAGTACTTC. Protein: CASRGDRGETQYF.

The chain employs TRBV6-1 and TRBJ1-3, with TRBD1 identical over 10 bases. The germline gives CDR1 MNHNS, CDR2 SASEGT. The CDR3 loop spans 14 amino acids. Trimming cost V 7 bases and J 8 bases; bases outside gene matches: 8. CDR3 amino acids: CASTSPGQGYTIYF. CDR3 coding DNA: TGTGCCAGCACTTCGCCGGGACAGGGGTACACCATATATTTT.

Notes on this clone: A much larger clone differs from this one at a single base, so this may be a read error. This chain links TRBV28 with TRBJ2-1; maybe TRBD2 (5 bases). Germline V gene data show CDR1 as MDHEN and CDR2 as SYDVKM. The CDR3 length is 16 residues. CDR3 nucleotide sequence: TGTGCCGGCAGTTTACCTCTGGGAGAGGCGGTCAATGAGCAGTTCTTC. This codes for CAGSLPLGEAVNEQFF.

The chain is built from TRBV5-1 and TRBJ2-6; TRBD1 aligns across 10 bases. The germline gives CDR1 SGHRS, CDR2 YFSETQ. The CDR3 spans 19 residues. V trimming: 1 base; J trimming: 0 bases; junction bases outside the gene matches: 7. The CDR3 is CASSLRDRGRPSGANVLTF. The CDR3, as DNA: TGCGCCAGCAGCTTGCGGGACAGGGGTCGTCCCTCTGGGGCCAACGTCCTGACTTTC.

The CDR3 bases are TGTGCCAGCAGTGAAAGAACGGGAGGGCCAGGTGAGCAGTTCTTC. Translated: CASSERTGGPGEQFF. This rearrangement joins TRBV6-1 to TRBJ2-1, with 8 bases matching TRBD2. The germline V gene has CDR1 MNHNS and CDR2 SASEGT. With 2 bases clipped from V and 9 bases from J, the junction kept 9 bases outside the gene matches. The length of the CDR3 is 15 residues.

The chain employs TRBV19 and TRBJ2-2; TRBD1 aligns across 8 bases. The V segment lost 7 bases and the J segment 4 bases; nucleotides outside the gene matches: 5. Germline CDR1 is LNHDA and CDR2 is SQIVND (reference sequence). This CDR3 has 14 amino acids. The CDR3 protein is CASMGTGSTGELFF. CDR3 DNA sequence: TGTGCCAGTATGGGGACAGGAAGCACCGGGGAGCTGTTTTTT. Supplemented by reference TRBV19 and TRBJ2-2, the full variable domain reads DGGITQSPKYLFRKEGQNVTLSCEQNLNHDAMYWYRQDPGQGLRLIYYSQIVNDFQKGDIAEGYSVSREKKESFPLTVTSAQKNPTAFYLCASMGTGSTGELFFGEGSRLTVL.

The rearrangement joins TRBV4-3 to TRBJ2-4; D unclear. The CDR3 length is 13 residues. The V gene lost 0 bases and the J gene lost 6 bases, with 6 bases spanning the gap. Per the germline V gene, CDR1 is LGHNA and CDR2 is YSLEER. DNA for the CDR3: TGCGCCAGCAGCCAAGAAGTGACAAACATTCAGTACTTC. This translates into CASSQEVTNIQYF.